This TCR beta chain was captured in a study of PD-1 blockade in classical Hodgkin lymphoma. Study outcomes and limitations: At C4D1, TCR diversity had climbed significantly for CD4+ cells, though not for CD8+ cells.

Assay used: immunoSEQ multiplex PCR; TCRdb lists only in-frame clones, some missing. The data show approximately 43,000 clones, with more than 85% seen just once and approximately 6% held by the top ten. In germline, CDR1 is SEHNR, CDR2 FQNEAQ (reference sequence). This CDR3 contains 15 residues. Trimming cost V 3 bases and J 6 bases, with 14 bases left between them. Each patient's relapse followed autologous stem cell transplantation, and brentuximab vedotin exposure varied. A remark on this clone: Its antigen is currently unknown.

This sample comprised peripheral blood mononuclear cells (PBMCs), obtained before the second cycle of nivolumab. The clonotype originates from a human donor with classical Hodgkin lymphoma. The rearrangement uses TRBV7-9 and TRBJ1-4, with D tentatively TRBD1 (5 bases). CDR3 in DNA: TGTGCCAGCAGCTTTGGTAGACAGAGAGATGAAAAACTGTTTTTT. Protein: CASSFGRQRDEKLFF.